This record concerns one T cell receptor beta chain sequence. The CDR3 contains 16 residues. V was clipped by 6 bases and J by 4 bases; unmatched bases: 6. The germline gives CDR1 SGHVS, CDR2 FNYEAQ. These data belong to a study of cytomegalovirus exposure and HLA in healthy donors. The PCR ran on 60 Vbeta and 13 Jbeta primers. As handled by the study authors: Tens of millions of unique TCR beta chains, around 10 million of them shared, were counted by a later analysis. The repertoire was sequenced with immunoSEQ multiplex PCR; TCRdb's copy has only in-frame clones and lacks some. From that table come the V and J calls and clone size; the DNA was used to work out D and trimming. The sample includes roughly 100,000 clones, roughly 80% of them seen just once.

V usage is TRBV7-6 and J usage is TRBJ2-3, with 14 bases fitting TRBD2. The sample consisted of PBMCs. The TCR originated in a male donor in good health and CMV-seropositive. CDR3: CASRPGTSGSPDTQYF. The CDR3 DNA follows: TGTGCCAGCAGACCAGGGACTAGCGGGAGCCCAGATACGCAGTATTTT.